Here is one T cell receptor (beta chain) with its context. Germline assignment: CDR1 SGHTA and CDR2 FQGTGA. The V end was cut by 0 bases, the J end by 6 bases, with 11 bases between. CDR3 size: 15 residues. Sequenced by immunoSEQ multiplex PCR; TCRdb stores in-frame clones only, minus some. The table records 100,000 to 140,000 clones, approximately 90% of them present only once. The sample belongs to a study of OX40 agonist ivuxolimab in advanced cancers. This chain uses TRBV7-3 with TRBJ1-4; tentative D call: TRBD1 (6 bases). The source material was CD4+ or CD8+ T cells sorted from blood, sampled in a trial of the OX40 agonist ivuxolimab. This clonotype was sampled from an adult with an advanced solid tumor such as melanoma, head and neck, liver or kidney cancer. The CDR3 here is CASSLTGGGDEKLFF. For the CDR3, the DNA is TGTGCCAGCAGCTTAACAGGGGGAGGGGATGAAAAACTGTTTTTT.